A single sample gave rise to the 11 T cell receptor beta chains below, sequenced in a study of cytomegalovirus exposure and HLA in healthy donors. PCR employed 60 Vbeta and 13 Jbeta primers. The repertoire was sequenced with immunoSEQ multiplex PCR; TCRdb's copy has only in-frame clones and lacks some. Of 150,000 to 200,000 clones in the sample, about 85% were seen once. Source material: PBMCs. These TCRs come from a man aged 18 to 29 in good health and CMV-seronegative.

CDR3 coding DNA: TGTGCCAGCAGTTTATGGTACCAATCCGTGGGACTAGCGGGAGATTACGAGCAGTACTTC. The encoded protein is CASSLWYQSVGLAGDYEQYF. The chain employs TRBV28 and TRBJ2-7, with 14 nucleotides matching TRBD2. Germline CDR1 and CDR2: MDHEN and SYDVKM. J gave up 4 bases and V 0 bases, and 14 bases lay outside the gene matches. The CDR3 runs 20 residues.

This clone was counted a single time. The chain combines TRBV27 with TRBJ1-1; a weak D match, TRBD1 (5 bases). Trimming removed 1 base at V and 4 bases at J, with 13 bases between. The CDR3 extends over 15 amino acids. The germline gives CDR1 MNHEY, CDR2 SMNVEV (reference sequence). CDR3 nucleotide sequence: TGTGCCAGCAGTTTATGGGCGGCCGGGGGCACTGAAGCTTTCTTT. This gives the protein CASSLWAAGGTEAFF.

This clone came up once. The chain uses TRBV7-9 and TRBJ2-1, with TRBD1 matching 9 bases. V was pared by 5 bases and J by 11 bases, with 10 bases of the junction left unmatched. The germline V gene has CDR1 SEHNR and CDR2 FQNEAQ (reference sequence). The CDR3 runs 14 residues. The chain's CDR3 is CASSPGTGLRQQFF. CDR3 DNA: TGTGCCAGCAGCCCAGGGACAGGGCTCCGTCAGCAGTTCTTC.

The V call is TRBV27, the J call TRBJ2-1, with TRBD2 matching 14 bases. Germline-derived CDR1 and CDR2 are MNHEY and SMNVEV (reference sequence). This CDR3 spans 16 amino acids. After removal of 6 bases from V and 7 bases from J, the junction contained 8 bases not matched to a gene. DNA for the CDR3: TGTGCCAGCAGACAGCCCGGGACTAGCGGGGGTAATGAGCAGTTCTTC. Its translation is CASRQPGTSGGNEQFF.

The chain carries TRBV28 and TRBJ1-5; 7 nucleotides align to TRBD1. CDR1 MDHEN and CDR2 SYDVKM come from the germline V gene. The CDR3 has 14 residues. V lost 4 bases, J lost 7 bases, and 7 bases stayed unmatched. CDR3 nucleotides: TGTGCCAGCAGTTGGGGGACAGTTGGGCAGCCCCAGCATTTT. It codes for CASSWGTVGQPQHF.

The J gene is TRBJ2-1, the V gene TRBV19; D might be TRBD2 (5 bases). The CDR3 runs 13 residues. The germline V gene has CDR1 LNHDA and CDR2 SQIVND (reference sequence). Between the trimmed V and J ends, which lost 7 bases and 10 bases, there was a span of 17 bases. CDR3 region: CASNRRTGEEQFF. Written as DNA, the CDR3 is TGTGCCAGTAATAGGAGGACTGGAGAAGAGCAGTTCTTC. The entire variable domain, with the rest obtained from reference TRBV19 and TRBJ2-1, is as follows: DGGITQSPKYLFRKEGQNVTLSCEQNLNHDAMYWYRQDPGQGLRLIYYSQIVNDFQKGDIAEGYSVSREKKESFPLTVTSAQKNPTAFYLCASNRRTGEEQFFGPGTRLTVL.

This clone was detected only once. The V call is TRBV19, the J call TRBJ2-3, with a tentative D call TRBD1 (5 bases). In germline, CDR1 is LNHDA, CDR2 SQIVND (reference sequence). The CDR3 totals 15 residues. V was pared by 4 bases and J by 4 bases, with 15 bases between. The CDR3 region is CASSRGSGNPDTQYF. The CDR3 coding sequence is TGTGCCAGTAGTAGGGGCTCCGGTAATCCAGATACGCAGTATTTT.

CDR3: CASSFRSGELFF. CDR3 nucleotide sequence: TGTGCCAGCAGTTTCCGGTCCGGGGAGCTGTTTTTT. This rearrangement joins TRBV27 to TRBJ2-2, with D unresolved. V lost 3 bases and J lost 6, with 5 bases in between. The germline CDR1 and CDR2 sequences are MNHEY and SMNVEV (reference sequence). This CDR3 has 12 amino acids.

This rearrangement joins TRBV7-2 to TRBJ2-7; maybe TRBD2 (5 bases). The CDR3 contains 14 residues. V dropped 6 bases and J dropped 2 bases, with 14 bases sitting between them. Germline V lookup: CDR1 SGHTA, CDR2 FQGNSA. The CDR3 nucleotides read TGTGCCAGCAGGTTGGCGGGCGGAGCCTACGAGCAGTACTTC. This sequence encodes CASRLAGGAYEQYF.

The genes are TRBV6-6 and TRBJ1-1; a weak D match, TRBD1 (6 bases). Germline values: CDR1 MNHNY, CDR2 SVGAGI (reference sequence). V dropped 6 bases and J dropped 9 bases, with 11 bases sitting between them. CDR3 length: 11 amino acids. The CDR3 region has the DNA TGTGCCAGCAGGGGGGCAGGCCAAGCTTTCTTT. This encodes CASRGAGQAFF.

This chain uses TRBV4-1 with TRBJ1-1, with 9 bases aligning to TRBD1. After removal of 5 bases from V and 1 base from J, the junction contained 5 bases not matched to a gene. The germline CDR1 and CDR2 sequences are MGHRA and YSYEKL. The CDR3 runs 15 residues. The CDR3 reads CASSTTGGANTEAFF. The CDR3 nucleotides read TGCGCCAGCAGCACAACAGGGGGCGCGAACACTGAAGCTTTCTTT.